A selection of T cell receptor beta chains follows, all from one sample in a study of cytomegalovirus exposure and HLA in healthy donors. Profiled with immunoSEQ multiplex PCR; TCRdb holds only in-frame clones, not every one. The sample lists fewer than 200,000 clones; approximately 86% were seen once. Specimen: PBMCs. The receptors come from a male donor in good health and CMV-seronegative. The CDR3 runs from the conserved cysteine through the conserved F or W. Fields, in order: J gene, D gene, clone size, CDR3 length, V gene, CDR3 protein, CDR3 DNA. A D gene is named only where the DNA matches it firmly. Size is omitted from some rows. Given values are once, few, many or a class for expanded clones.

j_gene: TRBJ2-7; d_gene: TRBD2; abundance: .; len: 17; v_gene: TRBV5-4; CDR3aa: CASSPPGGGTSSYEQYF; CDR3nt: TGTGCCAGCAGCCCTCCCGGGGGGGGAACCAGCTCCTACGAGCAGTACTTC
j_gene: TRBJ2-3; d_gene: TRBD2; abundance: .; len: 17; v_gene: TRBV4-3; CDR3aa: CASSQHSTAGGPDTQYF; CDR3nt: TGCGCCAGCAGCCAACATTCCACGGCGGGAGGGCCAGATACGCAGTATTTT
j_gene: TRBJ2-2; d_gene: TRBD2; abundance: .; len: 14; v_gene: TRBV7-7; CDR3aa: CASSVSGGTGELFF; CDR3nt: TGTGCCAGCAGCGTTAGCGGGGGGACCGGGGAGCTGTTTTTT
j_gene: TRBJ2-5; d_gene: .; abundance: .; len: 15; v_gene: TRBV5-6; CDR3aa: CASSLAGITRETQYF; CDR3nt: TGTGCCAGCAGCTTGGCCGGGATCACCAGGGAGACCCAGTACTTC
j_gene: TRBJ2-7; d_gene: TRBD2; abundance: .; len: 16; v_gene: TRBV7-8; CDR3aa: CASSLRLAGGSYEQYF; CDR3nt: TGTGCCAGCAGCTTACGACTAGCGGGGGGCTCCTACGAGCAGTACTTC
j_gene: TRBJ2-1; d_gene: TRBD2; abundance: few; len: 16; v_gene: TRBV19; CDR3aa: CASSIFRGVSYNEQFF; CDR3nt: TGTGCCAGTAGTATTTTCCGGGGGGTCTCCTACAATGAGCAGTTCTTC
j_gene: TRBJ1-2; d_gene: TRBD1; abundance: .; len: 15; v_gene: TRBV7-9; CDR3aa: CASSFGDRGQYGYTF; CDR3nt: TGTGCCAGCAGCTTTGGGGACAGGGGGCAATATGGCTACACCTTC
j_gene: TRBJ1-4; d_gene: .; abundance: .; len: 15; v_gene: TRBV9; CDR3aa: CASSVEAGRSEKLFF; CDR3nt: TGTGCCAGCAGCGTAGAGGCGGGGAGGAGTGAAAAACTGTTTTTT
j_gene: TRBJ1-2; d_gene: .; abundance: .; len: 16; v_gene: TRBV18; CDR3aa: CASSSRAGPTGRGYTF; CDR3nt: TGTGCCAGCTCATCTCGTGCCGGCCCGACCGGGAGGGGCTACACCTTC
j_gene: TRBJ1-2; d_gene: .; abundance: .; len: 14; v_gene: TRBV6-1; CDR3aa: CASSEGDSSYGYTF; CDR3nt: TGTGCCAGCAGTGAAGGTGACAGCTCGTATGGCTACACCTTC
j_gene: TRBJ2-5; d_gene: .; abundance: .; len: 15; v_gene: TRBV7-8; CDR3aa: CASSLGINNGETQYF; CDR3nt: TGTGCCAGCAGCTTAGGTATAAACAACGGGGAGACCCAGTACTTC
j_gene: TRBJ1-1; d_gene: .; abundance: .; len: 15; v_gene: TRBV27; CDR3aa: CASSLSITANTEAFF; CDR3nt: TGTGCCAGCAGTTTATCGATTACAGCTAACACTGAAGCTTTCTTT
j_gene: TRBJ2-5; d_gene: .; abundance: .; len: 20; v_gene: TRBV15; CDR3aa: CATSRERVGRVERCQETQYF; CDR3nt: TGTGCCACCAGCAGAGAAAGGGTTGGAAGGGTGGAGCGGTGCCAAGAGACCCAGTACTTC
j_gene: TRBJ2-1; d_gene: TRBD2; abundance: .; len: 15; v_gene: TRBV7-3; CDR3aa: CASSPRLAGYNEQFF; CDR3nt: TGTGCCAGCAGCCCCCGGCTAGCGGGGTACAATGAGCAGTTCTTC
j_gene: TRBJ2-5; d_gene: TRBD1; abundance: .; len: 14; v_gene: TRBV19; CDR3aa: CASSPGQGQETQYF; CDR3nt: TGTGCCAGTAGCCCAGGACAGGGTCAAGAGACCCAGTACTTC
j_gene: TRBJ1-1; d_gene: .; abundance: .; len: 14; v_gene: TRBV5-1; CDR3aa: CASSLTGSNTEAFF; CDR3nt: TGCGCCAGCAGCTTGACAGGATCGAACACTGAAGCTTTCTTT
j_gene: TRBJ1-4; d_gene: .; abundance: .; len: 17; v_gene: TRBV15; CDR3aa: CATSSPRVELPNEKLFF; CDR3nt: TGTGCCACCAGCAGCCCCCGAGTGGAGCTTCCTAATGAAAAACTGTTTTTT
j_gene: TRBJ2-3; d_gene: TRBD2; abundance: .; len: 17; v_gene: TRBV5-6; CDR3aa: CASSLSLAGASTDTQYF; CDR3nt: TGTGCCAGCAGCTTGTCTCTAGCGGGGGCTAGCACAGATACGCAGTATTTT
j_gene: TRBJ1-6; d_gene: TRBD1; abundance: .; len: 15; v_gene: TRBV7-2; CDR3aa: CASSTSTGTNSPLHF; CDR3nt: TGTGCCAGCAGCACATCGACAGGGACTAATTCACCCCTCCACTTT
j_gene: TRBJ1-1; d_gene: TRBD1; abundance: .; len: 14; v_gene: TRBV2; CDR3aa: CASSTRTGNTEAFF; CDR3nt: TGTGCCAGCAGCACCAGGACAGGGAACACTGAAGCTTTCTTT
j_gene: TRBJ2-7; d_gene: .; abundance: .; len: 11; v_gene: TRBV6-1; CDR3aa: CASLISYEQYF; CDR3nt: TGTGCCAGCCTTATCTCCTACGAGCAGTACTTC
j_gene: TRBJ1-2; d_gene: .; abundance: .; len: 13; v_gene: TRBV6-5; CDR3aa: CASSYSTGYGYTF; CDR3nt: TGTGCCAGCAGTTACTCTACAGGGTACGGCTACACCTTC
j_gene: TRBJ1-1; d_gene: .; abundance: .; len: 14; v_gene: TRBV6-6; CDR3aa: CASPPEGRNTEAFF; CDR3nt: TGTGCCAGCCCGCCCGAGGGCCGTAACACTGAAGCTTTCTTT
j_gene: TRBJ2-3; d_gene: .; abundance: .; len: 15; v_gene: TRBV27; CDR3aa: CASSPLSGSTDTQYF; CDR3nt: TGTGCCAGCAGCCCTCTAAGCGGTAGCACAGATACGCAGTATTTT
j_gene: TRBJ1-2; d_gene: TRBD1; abundance: .; len: 17; v_gene: TRBV7-8; CDR3aa: CASSLGGTGSLKGGYTF; CDR3nt: TGTGCCAGCAGCTTAGGGGGGACAGGGTCACTTAAGGGTGGCTACACCTTC
j_gene: TRBJ2-5; d_gene: TRBD2; abundance: .; len: 15; v_gene: TRBV5-4; CDR3aa: CASSPGGLAEETQYF; CDR3nt: TGTGCCAGCAGCCCGGGCGGACTAGCGGAAGAGACCCAGTACTTC
j_gene: TRBJ1-6; d_gene: TRBD1; abundance: .; len: 14; v_gene: TRBV6-5; CDR3aa: CASRHRGENSPLHF; CDR3nt: TGTGCCAGCAGGCACAGGGGTGAAAATTCACCCCTCCACTTT
j_gene: TRBJ1-1; d_gene: .; abundance: .; len: 15; v_gene: TRBV4-3; CDR3aa: CASSQDSGTNTEAFF; CDR3nt: TGCGCCAGCAGCCAAGATTCGGGTACGAACACTGAAGCTTTCTTT
j_gene: TRBJ2-5; d_gene: .; abundance: once; len: 12; v_gene: TRBV6-5; CDR3aa: CASSYPPETQYF; CDR3nt: TGTGCCAGCAGTTACCCCCCGGAGACCCAGTACTTC
j_gene: TRBJ1-1; d_gene: TRBD1; abundance: .; len: 14; v_gene: TRBV18; CDR3aa: CASSRQGLNTEAFF; CDR3nt: TGTGCCAGCTCAAGACAGGGCTTGAACACTGAAGCTTTCTTT
j_gene: TRBJ2-7; d_gene: TRBD1; abundance: .; len: 16; v_gene: TRBV4-3; CDR3aa: CASSSTLGTGATEQYF; CDR3nt: TGCGCCAGCAGCTCAACCCTAGGGACAGGGGCGACTGAGCAGTACTTC
j_gene: TRBJ2-7; d_gene: .; abundance: .; len: 15; v_gene: TRBV30; CDR3aa: CAWSVGLGGYYEQYF; CDR3nt: TGTGCCTGGAGTGTAGGGTTGGGGGGATACTACGAGCAGTACTTC
j_gene: TRBJ1-5; d_gene: .; abundance: few; len: 15; v_gene: TRBV4-2; CDR3aa: CASSQKQENNQPQHF; CDR3nt: TGTGCCAGCAGCCAGAAACAGGAGAACAATCAGCCCCAGCATTTT
j_gene: TRBJ1-2; d_gene: TRBD1; abundance: .; len: 16; v_gene: TRBV14; CDR3aa: CASSQAGTGDLYGYTF; CDR3nt: TGTGCCAGCAGCCAAGCCGGAACAGGGGACCTCTATGGCTACACCTTC
j_gene: TRBJ1-2; d_gene: TRBD1; abundance: .; len: 14; v_gene: TRBV15; CDR3aa: CATSSGQGARGYTF; CDR3nt: TGTGCCACCAGCAGCGGACAGGGGGCGCGAGGCTACACCTTC
j_gene: TRBJ1-1; d_gene: TRBD1; abundance: few; len: 13; v_gene: TRBV4-3; CDR3aa: CASSLGTDTEAFF; CDR3nt: TGCGCCAGCAGCCTGGGGACAGACACTGAAGCTTTCTTT
j_gene: TRBJ2-1; d_gene: .; abundance: .; len: 15; v_gene: TRBV6-5; CDR3aa: CASSSHRQGGNEQFF; CDR3nt: TGTGCCAGCAGTTCCCACCGACAGGGAGGCAATGAGCAGTTCTTC
j_gene: TRBJ1-2; d_gene: .; abundance: .; len: 13; v_gene: TRBV23-1; CDR3aa: CASSQLICYGYTF; CDR3nt: TGCGCCAGCAGTCAGCTAATTTGCTATGGCTACACCTTC
j_gene: TRBJ2-7; d_gene: TRBD2; abundance: .; len: 15; v_gene: TRBV28; CDR3aa: CASSPLKAGPYEQYF; CDR3nt: TGTGCCAGCAGTCCCCTTAAAGCGGGACCCTACGAGCAGTACTTC
j_gene: TRBJ2-1; d_gene: TRBD2; abundance: .; len: 14; v_gene: TRBV5-1; CDR3aa: CASTPSGGNNEQFF; CDR3nt: TGCGCCAGCACTCCCAGCGGGGGTAACAATGAGCAGTTCTTC
j_gene: TRBJ2-1; d_gene: TRBD1; abundance: .; len: 14; v_gene: TRBV29-1; CDR3aa: CSGLTGDGTIGEFF; CDR3nt: TGCAGCGGCTTGACAGGGGACGGAACGATAGGGGAGTTCTTC
j_gene: TRBJ2-1; d_gene: TRBD2; abundance: .; len: 17; v_gene: TRBV5-1; CDR3aa: CASSLGGSGGAFNEQFF; CDR3nt: TGCGCCAGCAGCTTGGGGGGTAGCGGGGGGGCCTTCAATGAGCAGTTCTTC
j_gene: TRBJ1-1; d_gene: .; abundance: .; len: 11; v_gene: TRBV5-1; CDR3aa: CASSTITGTFF; CDR3nt: TGCGCCAGCAGCACCATCACGGGTACTTTTTTT
j_gene: TRBJ1-2; d_gene: TRBD1; abundance: .; len: 18; v_gene: TRBV19; CDR3aa: CASSNQTATGAGDDGYTF; CDR3nt: TGTGCCAGTAGTAATCAAACAGCCACAGGGGCCGGGGATGATGGCTACACCTTC
j_gene: TRBJ2-5; d_gene: .; abundance: .; len: 16; v_gene: TRBV6-1; CDR3aa: CASSETVAGGQETQYF; CDR3nt: TGTGCCAGCAGTGAAACTGTTGCTGGAGGACAAGAGACCCAGTACTTC
j_gene: TRBJ2-3; d_gene: .; abundance: few; len: 16; v_gene: TRBV12-5; CDR3aa: CASGLHRTSGTDTQYF; CDR3nt: TGTGCTAGTGGTTTGCACAGGACCTCTGGCACAGATACGCAGTATTTT
j_gene: TRBJ1-1; d_gene: TRBD1; abundance: .; len: 13; v_gene: TRBV11-2; CDR3aa: CASRGQGDTEAFF; CDR3nt: TGTGCCAGCAGGGGACAGGGAGACACTGAAGCTTTCTTT
j_gene: TRBJ2-7; d_gene: TRBD2; abundance: .; len: 15; v_gene: TRBV27; CDR3aa: CASSLSASGIDEQYF; CDR3nt: TGTGCCAGCAGTTTATCGGCTAGCGGGATCGACGAGCAGTACTTC
j_gene: TRBJ2-2; d_gene: .; abundance: .; len: 15; v_gene: TRBV7-9; CDR3aa: CASSQTGLNTGELFF; CDR3nt: TGTGCCAGCAGCCAGACAGGTTTGAACACCGGGGAGCTGTTTTTT
j_gene: TRBJ1-5; d_gene: .; abundance: once; len: 15; v_gene: TRBV4-2; CDR3aa: CASSQGVQFNQPQHF; CDR3nt: TGTGCCAGCAGCCAAGGTGTACAGTTCAATCAGCCCCAGCATTTT
j_gene: TRBJ2-1; d_gene: TRBD2; abundance: .; len: 17; v_gene: TRBV19; CDR3aa: CASSITGLAGASNEQFF; CDR3nt: TGTGCCAGTAGTATAACGGGGCTAGCGGGGGCCTCCAATGAGCAGTTCTTC
j_gene: TRBJ1-2; d_gene: .; abundance: .; len: 13; v_gene: TRBV29-1; CDR3aa: CSVGPAGLGGYTF; CDR3nt: TGCAGCGTTGGTCCCGCAGGGCTTGGTGGCTACACCTTC
j_gene: TRBJ2-7; d_gene: .; abundance: .; len: 11; v_gene: TRBV10-2; CDR3aa: CASSPTYEQYF; CDR3nt: TGCGCCAGCAGTCCTACCTACGAGCAGTACTTC
j_gene: TRBJ2-1; d_gene: .; abundance: once; len: 12; v_gene: TRBV7-2; CDR3aa: CASSKRLVTQFF; CDR3nt: TGTGCCAGCAGCAAAAGACTAGTAACGCAGTTCTTC
j_gene: TRBJ2-5; d_gene: .; abundance: .; len: 14; v_gene: TRBV10-3; CDR3aa: CAISGSSGQETQYF; CDR3nt: TGTGCCATCAGTGGTAGTAGCGGACAAGAGACCCAGTACTTC